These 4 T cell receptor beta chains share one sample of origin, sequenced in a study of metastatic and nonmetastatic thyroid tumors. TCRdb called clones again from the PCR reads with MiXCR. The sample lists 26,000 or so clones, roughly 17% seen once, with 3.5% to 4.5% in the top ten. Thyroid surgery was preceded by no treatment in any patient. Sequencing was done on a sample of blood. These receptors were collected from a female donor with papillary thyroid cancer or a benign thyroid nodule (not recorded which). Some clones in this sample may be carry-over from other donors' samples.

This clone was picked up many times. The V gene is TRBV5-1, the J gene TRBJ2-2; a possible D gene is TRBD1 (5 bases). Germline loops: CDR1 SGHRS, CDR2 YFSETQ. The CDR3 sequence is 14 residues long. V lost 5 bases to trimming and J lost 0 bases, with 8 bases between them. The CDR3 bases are TGCGCCAGCAGGCCAGGGACGAACACCGGGGAGCTGTTTTTT. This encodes CASRPGTNTGELFF.

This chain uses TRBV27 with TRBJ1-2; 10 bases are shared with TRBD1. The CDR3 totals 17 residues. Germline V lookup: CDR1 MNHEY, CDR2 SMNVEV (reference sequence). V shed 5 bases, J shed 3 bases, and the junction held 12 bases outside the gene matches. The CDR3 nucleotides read TGTGCCAGCAGTACACCCCGGACAGGGGGGGCGGACTATGGCTACACCTTC. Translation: CASSTPRTGGADYGYTF.

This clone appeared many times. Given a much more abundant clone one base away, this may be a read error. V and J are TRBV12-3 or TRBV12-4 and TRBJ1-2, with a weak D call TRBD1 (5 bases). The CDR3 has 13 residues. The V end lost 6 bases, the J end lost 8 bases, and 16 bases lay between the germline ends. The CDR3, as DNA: TGTGCCAGCAGATCTGACGGGGGAGGCGGCTACACCTTC. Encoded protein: CASRSDGGGGYTF.

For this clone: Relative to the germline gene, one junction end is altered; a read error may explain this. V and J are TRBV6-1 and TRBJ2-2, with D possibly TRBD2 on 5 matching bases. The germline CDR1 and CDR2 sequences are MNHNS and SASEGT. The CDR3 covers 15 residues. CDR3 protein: CASSEAAVRSGDLFF. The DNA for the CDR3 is TGTGCCAGCAGTGAAGCGGCAGTGAGGTCCGGGGATCTGTTTTTT.